This record looks at one T cell receptor (beta chain) sequence and its context. This receptor's antigen is unknown. The input lacks base qualities; no much larger clone sits a single base away. The data stem from a study of cytomegalovirus exposure and HLA in healthy donors (dated by TCRdb to about 2017). Study-level background: An earlier analysis of roughly 570 of the donors reported approximately 300 Gb of sequence data and about 120 million unique TCR beta sequences obtained from about 200 million T cells. An early release covering roughly 600 HLA-typed donors comprised about 300 gigabases of sequencing data and 85 million to 100 million unique TCR sequences. The genetic ancestry cluster associated with self-reported Caucasian donors included over 80% of the 398 genotyped donors. The study was designed to test whether signatures of past pathogen exposure could be identified by cataloging public T cell receptors. The study used immunosequencing to profile the T cell repertoires of 666 subjects and linked those repertoires to cytomegalovirus serostatus. Along with the approximately 700-subject first cohort, a separate validation cohort of around 120 different subjects was used. High-throughput TCR immunosequencing, statistical association of individual TCRs with disease status, and machine learning were combined to predict cytomegalovirus infection status. A later analysis re-examined previously published TCR beta repertoires from 600 to 700 donors and added high-resolution HLA genotyping to investigate patterns of TCR occurrence. Rather than drawing on any new phenotypic data, the later analysis identified candidate immune exposures from TCR beta sequences and the way those sequences occurred across donors. To decide whether each TCR beta V gene segment behaved as functional or pseudogenic, an earlier analysis of several hundred of the donors relied on high-throughput TCR beta sequencing. Alongside the repertoire data, information on donor age, sex, ethnicity and CMV serostatus was compiled. In a later genetic analysis, genome-wide SNP genotypes for about 55% of the roughly 700 donors were used, and that subset was treated as a discovery cohort. All discovery cohort repertoires had been generated on a single sequencing platform. Both class I and class II loci were covered by HLA typing, at four-digit resolution. Typing coverage differed by locus: A, B, C, DRB1 and DQB1 were typed in about 620-630 donors, DQA1 in about 500, DPA1 in approximately 600, and DPB1 in roughly 450. Several DR-DQ haplotypes were treated as single units for association and clustering because of strong linkage in the cohort. Among roughly 400 genotyped donors of the cohort, an average of approximately 230,000 unique TCR beta nucleotide sequences were sequenced per donor, roughly a sixth of them non-productive. On the study overall, not on this receptor specifically: The classifier was reported to diagnose cytomegalovirus status with high specificity and sensitivity in both the original cohort and the validation cohort. Most TCR sequences were observed very rarely across donors, whereas some public TCRs were present in many individuals. Three of the identified cytomegalovirus-associated TCR beta chains were confirmed in vitro to be specific for cytomegalovirus antigens. Strong co-occurrence of HLA alleles, especially DR and DQ, made assigning TCR associations to individual alleles difficult. The study gave a list of 150 to 200 TCR beta chains associated with cytomegalovirus. In a later analysis, the rate of TCR association differed among HLA loci, with DRB1 alleles having the most associated TCRs and HLA-C alleles having the fewest. A later analysis found that most CMV-associated TCR beta chains appeared HLA-restricted, with HLA associations seemingly driven largely by CMV exposure. The presence/absence analyses assumed that sequencing depth was roughly uniform across donors, and that assumption may not be true. In this cohort, only TCR beta chains were sequenced, and detectable features were limited by the absence of alpha or paired-chain data. A later genetic analysis associated a missense DCLRE1C variant with V-gene and J-gene trimming of TCR beta chains, and an independent cohort replicated the association. Linkage disequilibrium might explain the correlated functional status among segregating V segments, but an unknown experimental factor could not be excluded. In a later analysis, HLA-associated TCR beta chains were found to be more clonally expanded and to have lower generation probabilities than equally common non-associated chains. A cluster of highly shared sequence variants was judged likely to be a technical artifact of the sequencing pipeline. CMV serostatus was the only immune exposure information available for the cohort. According to the authors, the approach could potentially be generalized to other disease states and immunological phenotypes. According to a later genetic analysis, donors in an Asian-associated ancestry cluster had fewer N-insertions in productive TCRs than the approximately 710-donor mean. According to a later analysis, parvovirus B19, influenza, CMV and Epstein-Barr virus appeared linked to several top co-occurrence clusters. About 17 rarely observed V segments, including chromosome 9 orphons, were excluded from the earlier analysis of approximately 600 of the donors because counts were too low. A further reported finding was that TCR beta sequences accurately predicted the HLA-A and HLA-B alleles for most subjects in the first cohort. Because HLA typing was missing for some donors at each locus, association tests included only the typed subset. The 87-base-pair reads could not distinguish some IMGT-functional V segments, including TRBV6-2 and TRBV6-3, so those segments were excluded. In an earlier analysis of fewer than 700 of the donors, most TCR beta V segments appeared in productive rearrangements about 87% or about 30% of the time, broadly matching IMGT annotations. Specific HLA alleles were associated with some 15,000 TCR beta sequences at a false discovery rate of 0.05 in a later analysis.

The CDR3 sequence holds 14 residues, the cysteine and phenylalanine included. Just the 42-base CDR3 DNA is kept, in frame starting at base 1. The germline V gene supplies CDR1 WSHSY and CDR2 SAAADI. Germline trimming amounts to 4 bases on V and 2 bases on J, with 2 as the count of junction bases outside the gene matches. The library was prepared using the immunoSEQ multiplex PCR assay. A mixture of 60 forward primers for TCR Vbeta segments and 13 reverse primers for TCR Jbeta segments was used in the multiplex PCR. A multiplex PCR assay on genomic DNA amplified the CDR3 region of rearranged TCR beta genes. The amplified TCR beta libraries were sequenced on the Illumina HiSeq System as 87-base-pair reads. Per the original workflow: Across the 666 repertoires, a later analysis counted 60 million to 90 million unique TCR beta chains, approximately 10 million of which were shared by at least two donors. A nearest-neighbor algorithm error-corrected the raw reads and collapsed the reads into unique sequences, merging closely related sequences to remove PCR and sequencing errors. V, D and J gene segments were assigned by aligning CDR3 sequences to IMGT reference sequences. Each retained sequence needed at least a six-nucleotide match to both a V gene segment and a J gene segment. Rearrangements were called productive when the CDR3 lacked stop codons and stayed in frame with V and J; all others were non-productive. CDR3 was defined by IMGT convention, running from the second conserved V-encoded cysteine to the conserved J-encoded phenylalanine. Sequences without an unambiguous match to a single V gene segment were excluded from the earlier analysis of over 500 of the donors. In an earlier analysis of 450 to 750 of the donors, a V segment was called functional when productive rearrangements were above 56.7%, and segregating when the standard deviation between donors exceeded 5%. A statistical classification framework was built to diagnose cytomegalovirus status from the catalog of TCR beta chain sequences. A later analysis assigned V and J genes by comparing TCR nucleotide sequences with IMGT/GENE-DB human TR gene sequences. In a later analysis, CDR3 sequences and most-parsimonious VDJ recombination scenarios were assigned using the TCRdist pipeline. A later analysis defined each TCR beta chain by its CDR3 amino acid sequence plus V-gene family, and excluded reads lacking a unique V-gene family. In a later analysis, 500 to 650 highly shared, low-generation-probability nucleotide sequences were removed to address suspected cross-contamination and a sequencing artifact. For each public chain, a later analysis derived a clonal expansion index from normalized ranks of inferred template counts within each repertoire. In a later analysis, generation probabilities were computed using a VDJ recombination model fitted to out-of-frame rearrangements, and the results were checked against IGoR. A later analysis scored TCR-TCR, TCR-HLA and TCR-CMV co-occurrence with hypergeometric tests, applying a repertoire-size bias correction to TCR pairs. False discovery rates were estimated in a later analysis by permuting HLA or CMV assignments 20 times. A later analysis grouped co-occurring TCRs with DBSCAN, adding TCRdist sequence similarity when clustering within HLA-allele-positive subsets. Co-occurrence clustering excluded repertoires with fewer than 30,000 or more than 120,000 public chains, plus five with anomalous nucleotide sharing. TCRdb obtained this table from immuneACCESS and retained in-frame rearrangements with V and J assigned. These tables miss some clones; where compared with another copy, unresolved V genes account for less than half of the shortfall, and the remainder is unexplained. From that table come the V and J calls and clone size; the DNA was used to work out D and trimming. Within this sample are roughly 180,000 clones, with 85% of them counted one time only. 1% of the sample is held by the ten biggest clonotypes.

The cohort was made up of approximately 670 healthy bone marrow donors. All cohort members were sampled while nominally healthy, although unrecorded immune exposures were likely present. The donor was CMV seronegative and was included in the group of approximately 350 seronegative cohort members. A peripheral blood sample was provided by each donor, and peripheral blood mononuclear cells were used for TCR beta sequencing. Genomic DNA extraction from the blood cell samples was performed with the Qiagen DNeasy Blood Extraction Kit. The TCR originated in a boy aged 2 to 10 in good health and CMV-seronegative. This chain is built from TRBV10-2 and TRBJ2-3, with TRBD2 identical over 8 junction bases. The sequenced sample was PBMCs. The CDR3 has the sequence CASSVAGHTDTQYF. The sequenced DNA: TGCGCCAGCAGTGTAGCGGGGCACACAGATACGCAGTATTTT.